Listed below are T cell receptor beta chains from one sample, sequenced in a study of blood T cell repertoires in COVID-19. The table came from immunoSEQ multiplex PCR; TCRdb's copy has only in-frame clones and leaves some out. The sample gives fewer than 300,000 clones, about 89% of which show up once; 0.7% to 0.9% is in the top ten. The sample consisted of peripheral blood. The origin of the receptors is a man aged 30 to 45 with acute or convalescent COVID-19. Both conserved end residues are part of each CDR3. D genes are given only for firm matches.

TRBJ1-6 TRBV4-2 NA CASKGEDSPLHF TGTGCCAGCAAAGGGGAGGATTCACCCCTCCACTTT
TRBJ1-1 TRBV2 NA CASREKLNTEAFF TGTGCCAGCAGGGAGAAACTGAACACTGAAGCTTTCTTT
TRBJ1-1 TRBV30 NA CAWSVRRGAFF TGTGCCTGGAGTGTGCGACGCGGAGCTTTCTTT
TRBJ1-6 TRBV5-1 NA CASRLEIDNSPLHF TGCGCCAGCAGATTGGAGATAGATAATTCACCCCTCCACTTT
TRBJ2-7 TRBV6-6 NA CASSYTQPRTAHEQYF TGTGCCAGCAGTTATACCCAGCCACGGACAGCCCACGAGCAGTACTTC
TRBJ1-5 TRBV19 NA CASTVRGSNQPQHF TGTGCCAGTACCGTACGCGGGAGCAATCAGCCCCAGCATTTT
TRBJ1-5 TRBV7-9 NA CASSSAHQNNQPQHF TGTGCCAGCAGCTCTGCCCATCAGAACAATCAGCCCCAGCATTTT
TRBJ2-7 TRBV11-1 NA CASSLDRNYEQYF TGTGCCAGCAGCTTAGACAGGAACTACGAGCAGTACTTC
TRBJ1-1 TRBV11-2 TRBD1 CASSRTGDTEAFF TGTGCCAGCTCCCGGACAGGCGACACTGAAGCTTTCTTT
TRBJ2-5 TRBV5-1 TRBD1 CASSTGTGFDQETQYF TGCGCCAGCAGCACCGGGACAGGGTTCGACCAAGAGACCCAGTACTTC
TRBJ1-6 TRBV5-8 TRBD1 CASSFGQDNSPLHF TGTGCCAGCAGTTTTGGACAGGATAATTCACCCCTCCACTTT
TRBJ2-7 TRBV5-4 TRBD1 CASSPRQGIYEQYF TGTGCCAGCAGCCCTCGACAGGGAATCTACGAGCAGTACTTC
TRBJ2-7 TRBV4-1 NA CASSQDDRATRHYEQYF TGCGCCAGCAGCCAAGATGACCGTGCCACTAGGCACTACGAGCAGTACTTC
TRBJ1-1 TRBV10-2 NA CASGSGRNTEAFF TGCGCCAGCGGCTCCGGGAGGAACACTGAAGCTTTCTTT
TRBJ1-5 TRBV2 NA CASREDRASNQPQHF TGTGCCAGCAGGGAGGACAGAGCTAGCAATCAGCCCCAGCATTTT